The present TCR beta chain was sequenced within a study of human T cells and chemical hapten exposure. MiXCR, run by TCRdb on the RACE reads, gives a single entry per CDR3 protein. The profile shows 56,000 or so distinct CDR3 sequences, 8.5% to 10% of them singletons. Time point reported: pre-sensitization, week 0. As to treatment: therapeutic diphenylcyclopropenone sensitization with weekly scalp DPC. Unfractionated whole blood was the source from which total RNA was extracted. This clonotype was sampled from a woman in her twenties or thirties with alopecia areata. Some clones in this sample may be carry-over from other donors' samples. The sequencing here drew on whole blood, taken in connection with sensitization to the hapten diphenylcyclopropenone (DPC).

This chain's CDR3 is CASSLDGSDTQYF. In DNA, the CDR3 is TGCGCCAGCAGCTTGGACGGGTCCGATACGCAGTATTTT. The chain combines TRBV5-1 with TRBJ2-3; D not certain. CDR1 is SGHRS and CDR2 is YFSETQ in the germline V gene. The CDR3 contains 13 residues. V was clipped by 0 bases and J by 6 bases, with 8 bases between them.